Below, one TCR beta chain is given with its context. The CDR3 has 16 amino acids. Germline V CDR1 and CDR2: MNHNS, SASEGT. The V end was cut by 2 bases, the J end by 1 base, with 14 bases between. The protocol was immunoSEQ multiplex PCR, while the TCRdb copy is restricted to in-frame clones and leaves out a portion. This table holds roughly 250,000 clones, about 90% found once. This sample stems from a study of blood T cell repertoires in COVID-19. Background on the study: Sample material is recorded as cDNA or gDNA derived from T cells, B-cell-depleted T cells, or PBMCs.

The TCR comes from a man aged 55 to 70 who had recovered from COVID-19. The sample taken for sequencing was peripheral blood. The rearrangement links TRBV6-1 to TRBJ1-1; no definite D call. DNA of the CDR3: TGTGCCAGCAGTGAACTGAGGGTTGCCCGGAACACTGAAGCTTTCTTT. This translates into CASSELRVARNTEAFF.